This passage covers 3 T cell receptor beta chains from one sample sequenced in a study of beta chain features in type 1 diabetes (dated by TCRdb to 2016 to 2019). No antigen has been identified for these receptors. Results the study describes overall, beyond this receptor: Type 1 diabetes patients showed a moderate but significant shortening of TCRB CDR3 length in all four CD4+ subsets.

Library prep was done by the immunoSEQ multiplex PCR assay. All of the isolated RNA was reverse transcribed with the High Capacity cDNA Reverse Transcription Kit, so expressed TCRB transcripts were sequenced. TCRdb holds this immuneACCESS table with in-frame rearrangements only. Some clones are missing; in checked studies, unresolved V genes explain under half, and the rest has no known cause. For this sample there are almost 350,000 clones; approximately 10% appear just once. Together, the top ten hold roughly 1% of the sample. Sequencing was performed on central memory CD4+ T cells from blood. The receptor source for this set is a man aged 30 to 39 with type 1 diabetes.

In its sample, this clone was seen a few times. The chain carries TRBV14 and TRBJ2-5; 12 bases are a match to TRBD2. V shed 3 bases, J shed 6 bases, and the junction held 5 bases outside the gene matches. Germline CDR1 and CDR2: SGHDN and FVKESK. The CDR3 spans 15 residues. Here the CDR3 reads CASSHSTSGGQTQYF. The CDR3 DNA sequence: TGTGCCAGCAGCCACTCGACTAGCGGGGGTCAGACCCAGTACTTC.

The chain uses TRBV5-4 and TRBJ2-2; the D gene is possibly TRBD2 (6 bases). Germline lookup yields CDR1 SGHNT and CDR2 YYREEE (reference sequence). Trimming stripped 1 base from V and 1 base from J, with 14 bases between. This CDR3 has 17 amino acids. This chain's CDR3 is CASSLPRIAENTGELFF. In DNA form, the CDR3 reads TGTGCCAGCAGCTTGCCTCGGATAGCGGAGAACACCGGGGAGCTGTTTTTT.

This rearrangement joins TRBV20-1 to TRBJ2-1; no reliable D call. The germline gives CDR1 DFQATT, CDR2 SNEGSKA (reference sequence). V dropped 3 bases and J dropped 10 bases, with 10 bases sitting between them. The CDR3 loop spans 11 amino acids. The DNA of the CDR3 is TGCAGTGCTAGCTGGGCGCGGGAGCAGTTCTTC. Residues: CSASWAREQFF.